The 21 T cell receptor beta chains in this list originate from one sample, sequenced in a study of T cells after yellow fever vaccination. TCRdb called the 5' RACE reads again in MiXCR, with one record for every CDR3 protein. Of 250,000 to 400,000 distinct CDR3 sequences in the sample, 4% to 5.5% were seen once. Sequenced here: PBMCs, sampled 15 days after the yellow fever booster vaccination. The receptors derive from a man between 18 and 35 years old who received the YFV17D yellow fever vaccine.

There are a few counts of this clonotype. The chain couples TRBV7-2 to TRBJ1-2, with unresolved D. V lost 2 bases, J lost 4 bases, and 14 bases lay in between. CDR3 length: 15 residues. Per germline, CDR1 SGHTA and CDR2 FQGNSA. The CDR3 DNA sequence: TGTGCCAGCAGCTTACGTCGGGATTATGCCTATGGCTACACCTTC. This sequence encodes CASSLRRDYAYGYTF.

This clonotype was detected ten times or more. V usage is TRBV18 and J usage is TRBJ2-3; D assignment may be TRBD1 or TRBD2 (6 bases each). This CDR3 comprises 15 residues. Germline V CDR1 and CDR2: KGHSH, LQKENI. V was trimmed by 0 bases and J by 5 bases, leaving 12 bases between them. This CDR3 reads CASSPPMRGEDTQYF. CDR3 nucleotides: TGTGCCAGCTCACCACCTATGAGGGGGGAAGATACGCAGTATTTT.

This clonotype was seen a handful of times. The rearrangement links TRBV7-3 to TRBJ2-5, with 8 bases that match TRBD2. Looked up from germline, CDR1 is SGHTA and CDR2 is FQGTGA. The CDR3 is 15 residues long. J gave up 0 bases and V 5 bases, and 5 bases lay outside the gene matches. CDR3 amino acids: CASSPGGGDQETQYF. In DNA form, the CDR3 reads TGTGCCAGCAGCCCCGGGGGGGGGGACCAAGAGACCCAGTACTTC.

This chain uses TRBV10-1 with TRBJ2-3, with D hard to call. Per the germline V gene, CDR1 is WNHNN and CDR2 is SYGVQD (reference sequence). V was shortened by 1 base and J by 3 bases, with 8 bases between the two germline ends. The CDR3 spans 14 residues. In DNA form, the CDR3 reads TGCGCCAGCAGTGAGTGGAACCCAACAGATACGCAGTATTTT. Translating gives CASSEWNPTDTQYF.

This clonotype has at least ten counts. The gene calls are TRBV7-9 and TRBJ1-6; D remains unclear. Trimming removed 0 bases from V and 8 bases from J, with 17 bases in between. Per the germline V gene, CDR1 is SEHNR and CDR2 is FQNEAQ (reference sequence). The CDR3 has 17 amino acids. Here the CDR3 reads CASSLAGVGRVDSPLHF. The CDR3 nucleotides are TGTGCCAGCAGCTTAGCTGGTGTCGGGAGGGTGGATTCACCCCTCCACTTT.

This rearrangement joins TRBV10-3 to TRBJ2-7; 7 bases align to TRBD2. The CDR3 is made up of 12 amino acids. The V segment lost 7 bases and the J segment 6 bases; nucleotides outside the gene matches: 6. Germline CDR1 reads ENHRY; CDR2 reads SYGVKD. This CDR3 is CAITAGEGEQYF. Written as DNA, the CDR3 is TGTGCCATCACGGCGGGGGAGGGCGAGCAGTACTTC.

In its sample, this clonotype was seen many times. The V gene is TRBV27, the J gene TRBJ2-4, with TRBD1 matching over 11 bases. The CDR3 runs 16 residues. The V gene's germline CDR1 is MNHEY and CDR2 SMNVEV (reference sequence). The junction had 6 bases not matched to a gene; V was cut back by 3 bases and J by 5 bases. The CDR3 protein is CASSLSGTGGENIQYF. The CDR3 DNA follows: TGTGCCAGCAGTTTGTCCGGGACAGGGGGTGAAAACATTCAGTACTTC.

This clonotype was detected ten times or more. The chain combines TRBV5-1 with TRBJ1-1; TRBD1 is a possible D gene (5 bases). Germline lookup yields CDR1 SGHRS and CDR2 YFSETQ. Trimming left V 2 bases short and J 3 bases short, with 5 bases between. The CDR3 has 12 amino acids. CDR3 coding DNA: TGCGCCAGCAGCTTCAGGGACACTGAAGCTTTCTTT. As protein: CASSFRDTEAFF. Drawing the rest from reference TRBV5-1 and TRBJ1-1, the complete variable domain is KAGVTQTPRYLIKTRGQQVTLSCSPISGHRSVSWYQQTPGQGLQFLFEYFSETQRNKGNFPGRFSGRQFSNSRSEMNVSTLELGDSALYLCASSFRDTEAFFGQGTRLTVV.

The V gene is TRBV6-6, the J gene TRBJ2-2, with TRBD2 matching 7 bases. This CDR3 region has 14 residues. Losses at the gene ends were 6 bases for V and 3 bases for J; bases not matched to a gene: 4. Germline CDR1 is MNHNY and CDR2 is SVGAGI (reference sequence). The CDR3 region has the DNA TGTGCCAGCAGACGGGACTACGACACCGGGGAGCTGTTTTTT. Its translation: CASRRDYDTGELFF.

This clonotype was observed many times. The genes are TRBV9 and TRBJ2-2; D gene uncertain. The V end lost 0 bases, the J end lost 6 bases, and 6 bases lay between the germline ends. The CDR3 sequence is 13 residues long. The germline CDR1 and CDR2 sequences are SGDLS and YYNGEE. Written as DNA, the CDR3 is TGTGCCAGCAGCGTAGCGGTGTCCGGGGAGCTGTTTTTT. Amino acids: CASSVAVSGELFF. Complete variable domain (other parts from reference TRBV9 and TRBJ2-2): DSGVTQTPKHLITATGQRVTLRCSPRSGDLSVYWYQQSLDQGLQFLIQYYNGEERAKGNILERFSAQQFPDLHSELNLSSLELGDSALYFCASSVAVSGELFFGEGSRLTVL.

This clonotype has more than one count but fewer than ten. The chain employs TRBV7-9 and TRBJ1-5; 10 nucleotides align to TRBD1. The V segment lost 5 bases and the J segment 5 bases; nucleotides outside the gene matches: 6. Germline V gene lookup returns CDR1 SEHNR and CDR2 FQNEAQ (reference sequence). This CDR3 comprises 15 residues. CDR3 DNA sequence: TGTGCCAGCAGCCGCGGGACAGGGGCGGATCAGCCCCAGCATTTT. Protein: CASSRGTGADQPQHF.

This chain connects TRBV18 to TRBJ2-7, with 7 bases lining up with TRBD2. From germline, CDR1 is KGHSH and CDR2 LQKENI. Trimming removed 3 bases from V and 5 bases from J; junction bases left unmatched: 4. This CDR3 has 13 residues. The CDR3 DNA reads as TGTGCCAGCTCACCTAGACTAGCAAACGAGCAGTACTTC. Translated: CASSPRLANEQYF.

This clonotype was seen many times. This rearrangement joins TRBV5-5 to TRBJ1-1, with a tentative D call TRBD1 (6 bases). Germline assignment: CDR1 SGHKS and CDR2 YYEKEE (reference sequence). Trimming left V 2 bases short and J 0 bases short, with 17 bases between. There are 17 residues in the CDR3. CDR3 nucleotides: TGTGCCAGCAGCTTAGGACAGCAAGAAGAAATGAACACTGAAGCTTTCTTT. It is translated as CASSLGQQEEMNTEAFF.

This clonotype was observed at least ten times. CDR3 coding DNA: TGTGCCAGCAGCTCAACGACAGGGATTTCTGGGTCACCCCTCCACTTT. This gives the protein CASSSTTGISGSPLHF. The chain has TRBV7-9 and TRBJ1-6; TRBD1 matches 7 bases. The junction had 13 bases not matched to a gene; V was cut back by 4 bases and J by 10 bases. Germline-derived CDR1 and CDR2 are SEHNR and FQNEAQ (reference sequence). The CDR3 extends over 16 amino acids.

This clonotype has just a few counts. CDR3 nucleotide sequence: TGTGCCAGCAGCCAAGTTTTTAAGGTGACCGGACCGAACACTGAAGCTTTCTTT. It yields the protein CASSQVFKVTGPNTEAFF. The chain employs TRBV3-1 and TRBJ1-1; D unclear. CDR3 length equals 18 residues. From germline, CDR1 is LGHDT and CDR2 YNNKEL (reference sequence). V was shortened by 1 base and J by 1 base, with 19 bases between the two germline ends. Complete variable domain (other parts from reference TRBV3-1 and TRBJ1-1): DTAVSQTPKYLVTQMGNDKSIKCEQNLGHDTMYWYKQDSKKFLKIMFSYNNKELIINETVPNRFSPKSPDKAHLNLHINSLELGDSAVYFCASSQVFKVTGPNTEAFFGQGTRLTVV.

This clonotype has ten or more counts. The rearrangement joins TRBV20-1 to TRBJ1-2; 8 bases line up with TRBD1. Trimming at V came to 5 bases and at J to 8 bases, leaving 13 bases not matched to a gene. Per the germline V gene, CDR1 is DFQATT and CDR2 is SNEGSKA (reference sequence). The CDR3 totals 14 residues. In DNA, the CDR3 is TGCAGTGCTCCGAGGCAAGACAGGGGTGGCGGCTACACCTTC. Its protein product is CSAPRQDRGGGYTF.

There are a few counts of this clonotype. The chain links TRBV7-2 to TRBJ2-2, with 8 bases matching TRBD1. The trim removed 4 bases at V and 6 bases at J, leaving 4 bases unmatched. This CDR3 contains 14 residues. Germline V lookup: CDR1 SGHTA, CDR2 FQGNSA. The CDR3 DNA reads TGTGCCAGCAGCTGGACAGGGACGGCCGGGGAGCTGTTTTTT. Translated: CASSWTGTAGELFF.

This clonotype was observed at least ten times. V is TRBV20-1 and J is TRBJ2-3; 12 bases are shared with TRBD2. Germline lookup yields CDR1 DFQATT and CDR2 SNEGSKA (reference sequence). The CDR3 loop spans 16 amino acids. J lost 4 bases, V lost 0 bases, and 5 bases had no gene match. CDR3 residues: CSARDRRLAGADTQYF. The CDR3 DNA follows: TGCAGTGCTAGAGATCGGCGACTAGCGGGGGCAGATACGCAGTATTTT.

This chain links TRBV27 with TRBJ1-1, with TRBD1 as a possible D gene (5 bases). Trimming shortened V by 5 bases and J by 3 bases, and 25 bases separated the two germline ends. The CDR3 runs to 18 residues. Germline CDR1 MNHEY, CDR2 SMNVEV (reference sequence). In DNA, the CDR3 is TGTGCCAGCAGTCCCGCCATTGGGTACAGGAGAGGTCACACTGAAGCTTTCTTT. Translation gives CASSPAIGYRRGHTEAFF.

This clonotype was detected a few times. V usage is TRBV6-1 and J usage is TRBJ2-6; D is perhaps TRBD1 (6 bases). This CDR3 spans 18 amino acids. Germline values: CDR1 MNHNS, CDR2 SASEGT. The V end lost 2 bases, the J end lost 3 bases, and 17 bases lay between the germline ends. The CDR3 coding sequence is TGTGCCAGCAGTGAATCACAGGGTCGTATGGTTGGGGCCAACGTCCTGACTTTC. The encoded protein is CASSESQGRMVGANVLTF.

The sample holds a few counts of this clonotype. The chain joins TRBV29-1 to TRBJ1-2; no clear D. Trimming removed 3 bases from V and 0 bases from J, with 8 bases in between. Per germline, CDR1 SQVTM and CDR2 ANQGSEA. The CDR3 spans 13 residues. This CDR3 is CSVEEVSNYGYTF. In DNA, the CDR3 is TGCAGCGTTGAGGAGGTTTCTAACTATGGCTACACCTTC.